This T cell receptor (beta chain) was identified during a study of blood T cell repertoires in COVID-19. In germline, CDR1 is LNHDA, CDR2 SQIVND (reference sequence). Trimming took 3 bases from V and 3 from J; bases not matched to a gene: 3. CDR3 length: 15 residues. This clone showed up just once. In the original analysis: Reference gene primer amplification gave estimated nucleated cell counts. Generated by immunoSEQ multiplex PCR, the TCRdb table keeps only in-frame clones and is missing some. V, J and clone size were drawn from that table, and D and trimming were deduced from the DNA. Of about 200,000 clones listed, roughly nine tenths are singletons.

The chain combines TRBV19 with TRBJ2-1; 9 bases fit TRBD2. Sequencing was carried out using peripheral blood. The sequence came from a woman between 45 and 65 years old with acute or convalescent COVID-19. The CDR3 sequence: CASSISREGYNEQFF. CDR3 bases: TGTGCCAGTAGTATCTCGCGGGAGGGCTACAATGAGCAGTTCTTC.